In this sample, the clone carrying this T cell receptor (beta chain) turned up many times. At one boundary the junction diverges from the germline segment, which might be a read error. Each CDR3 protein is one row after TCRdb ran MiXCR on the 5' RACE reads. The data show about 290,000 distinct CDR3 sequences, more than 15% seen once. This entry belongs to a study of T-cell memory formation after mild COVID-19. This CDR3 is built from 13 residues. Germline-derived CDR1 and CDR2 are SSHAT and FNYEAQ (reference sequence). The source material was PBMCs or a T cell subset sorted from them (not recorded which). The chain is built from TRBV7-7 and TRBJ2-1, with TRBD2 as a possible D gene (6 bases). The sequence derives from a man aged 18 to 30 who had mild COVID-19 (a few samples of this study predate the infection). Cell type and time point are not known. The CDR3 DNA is TGTGCTAGCAGCCTCGGGACTGGCAATGAGCAGTTCTTC. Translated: CASSLGTGNEQFF.